This T cell receptor (beta chain) was observed in a study of blood T cell repertoires in COVID-19. At the level of the study: Researchers got acute and convalescent COVID-19 samples from the United States, Italy and Spain. The analysed material was cDNA or gDNA that came from T cells, B-cell-depleted T cells, or PBMCs.

The CDR3 covers 13 residues. Germline CDR1 is SGDLS and CDR2 is YYNGEE. Between the trimmed V and J ends, which lost 2 bases and 9 bases, there was a span of 12 bases. This clone was observed once. In the original workflow: Amplification from reference gene primers served as the basis for estimated nucleated cell counts. The data were produced by immunoSEQ multiplex PCR, yet TCRdb's version contains in-frame clones alone and is incomplete. The V and J calls and clone size come from that table; D and trimming were worked out from the DNA. The sample includes 250,000 to 300,000 clones, 85% to 90% of them seen just once. It was during active infection that Seattle patients were enrolled and then longitudinally followed.

The specimen sequenced was peripheral blood. The gene calls are TRBV9 and TRBJ2-1, with D possibly being TRBD1 (6 bases). This sequence was found in a woman aged 30 to 39 with COVID-19, enrolled during active disease. CDR3 loop: CASSVTGLREQFF. For the CDR3, the DNA is TGTGCCAGCAGCGTGACAGGCCTCCGTGAGCAGTTCTTC.